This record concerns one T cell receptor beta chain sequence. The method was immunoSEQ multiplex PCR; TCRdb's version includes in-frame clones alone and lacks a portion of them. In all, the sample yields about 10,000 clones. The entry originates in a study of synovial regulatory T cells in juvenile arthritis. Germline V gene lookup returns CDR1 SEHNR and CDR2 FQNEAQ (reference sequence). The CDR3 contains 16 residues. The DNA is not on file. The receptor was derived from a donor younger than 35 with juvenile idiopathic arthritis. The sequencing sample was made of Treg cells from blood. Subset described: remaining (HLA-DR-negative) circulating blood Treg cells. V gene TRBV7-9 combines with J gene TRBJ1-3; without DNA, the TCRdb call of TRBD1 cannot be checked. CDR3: CASSLRAGKPGNTIYF.